These 16 T cell receptor beta chains were all obtained from the same sample, sequenced in a study of blood T cell repertoires in COVID-19. Sequencing used immunoSEQ multiplex PCR; TCRdb keeps in-frame clones, though not all of them. In the table there are a few hundred thousand clones, 80% to 85% of which are singletons. Sample: PBMCs or T cells enriched from blood (not recorded which). These receptors were taken from a woman between 50 and 59 years old who had recovered from COVID-19.

The chain recombines TRBV6-2 or TRBV6-3 with TRBJ2-7, with no clear D. Trimming cost V 6 bases and J 5 bases, with 8 bases left between them. Germline lookup yields CDR1 MNHEY and CDR2 SVGEGT. CDR3 length: 11 residues. This CDR3 reads CASSGVNEQYF. The CDR3 DNA follows: TGTGCCAGCAGCGGAGTGAACGAGCAGTACTTC.

J is TRBJ2-3 and V is TRBV11-2, with 8 bases aligning to TRBD1. Germline-derived CDR1 and CDR2 are SGHAT and FQNNGV. Trimming removed 5 bases from V and 2 bases from J; junction bases left unmatched: 6. The CDR3 length is 15 residues. The CDR3 nucleotides are TGTGCCAGCAGCCAGGCAGGGGGCTACACAGATACGCAGTATTTT. Its protein product is CASSQAGGYTDTQYF.

This rearrangement joins TRBV20-1 to TRBJ2-1, with D unresolved. The V gene's germline CDR1 is DFQATT and CDR2 SNEGSKA (reference sequence). V lost 2 bases and J lost 10, with 6 bases in between. CDR3 length: 10 amino acids. The CDR3 DNA is TGCAGTGCTAGATCCCGGGAGCAGTTCTTC. Protein: CSARSREQFF.

This clone was observed once. The chain combines TRBV3-1 (or the pseudogene TRBV3-2) with TRBJ1-2, with TRBD1 identical over 8 bases. The V segment lost 4 bases and the J segment 4 bases; nucleotides outside the gene matches: 11. CDR1 and CDR2 (germline): LGHDT, YNNKEL (reference sequence). The CDR3 consists of 16 residues. The CDR3 nucleotides are TGTGCCAGCAGCCTACGAGGAGGACAGGGAGTCTATGGCTACACCTTC. Translation: CASSLRGGQGVYGYTF.

The chain employs TRBV2 and TRBJ1-1, with a weak D call TRBD1 (6 bases). The CDR3 has 14 residues. The V gene's germline CDR1 is SNHLY and CDR2 FYNNEI. The V gene lost 6 bases and the J gene lost 2 bases, with 13 bases spanning the gap. The DNA for the CDR3 is TGTGCCAGCAGCTTATGGGGGCCTAACACTGAAGCTTTCTTT. The encoded protein is CASSLWGPNTEAFF.

The chain has TRBV6-4 and TRBJ2-3; TRBD1 agrees at 9 bases. V gave up 5 bases and J gave up 4 bases; unmatched junction bases: 10. The germline V gene has CDR1 MRHNA and CDR2 SNTAGT. CDR3 length equals 16 residues. The CDR3 reads CASSRWGQGVPDTQYF. Written as DNA, the CDR3 is TGTGCCAGCAGTCGCTGGGGACAGGGTGTGCCAGATACGCAGTATTTT.

V usage is TRBV2 and J usage is TRBJ1-2; perhaps TRBD1 as D (5 bases). With 7 bases removed from V and 8 bases from J, the gap between germline ends came to 11 bases. Germline values: CDR1 SNHLY, CDR2 FYNNEI. The length of the CDR3 is 11 residues. The CDR3 region is CASMKGYGYTF. CDR3 bases: TGTGCCAGCATGAAGGGGTACGGCTACACCTTC.

This clone was found once. V usage is TRBV6-2 or TRBV6-3 and J usage is TRBJ1-5; D remains ambiguous. This CDR3 spans 13 amino acids. Trimming cost V 7 bases and J 6 bases, with 13 bases left between them. Germline CDR1 reads MNHEY; CDR2 reads SVGEGT. The DNA of the CDR3 is TGTGCCAGCACCCCAAGTCAGTTTCAGCCCCAGCATTTT. It yields the protein CASTPSQFQPQHF.

The CDR3 DNA sequence: TGCGCCAGCAGCTTGGGGGGCCCCAATTCACCCCTCCACTTT. Its protein is CASSLGGPNSPLHF. The rearrangement links TRBV5-1 to TRBJ1-6; tentative D call: TRBD1 (5 bases). The CDR3 is 14 amino acids. V lost 0 bases and J lost 7, with 8 bases in between. The germline V gene encodes CDR1 SGHRS and CDR2 YFSETQ. Filled out from reference TRBV5-1 and TRBJ1-6, the complete variable domain reads KAGVTQTPRYLIKTRGQQVTLSCSPISGHRSVSWYQQTPGQGLQFLFEYFSETQRNKGNFPGRFSGRQFSNSRSEMNVSTLELGDSALYLCASSLGGPNSPLHFGNGTRLTVT.

The chain couples TRBV4-2 to TRBJ1-4, with no clear D. The CDR3 is 13 residues long. The germline V and J ends were trimmed by 8 bases and 6 bases, with 13 bases remaining between them. CDR1 LGHNA and CDR2 YNFKEQ come from the germline V gene. CDR3 in DNA: TGTGCCAGCTTGGGCCTCCCCGATGAAAAACTGTTTTTT. Its protein is CASLGLPDEKLFF.

With respect to this clone: The germline gene is not matched at one end of the junction; a read error may be the cause. V is TRBV14 and J is TRBJ2-7; 7 bases map to TRBD2. Germline V gene lookup returns CDR1 SGHDN and CDR2 FVKESK. This CDR3 is built from 15 residues. The CDR3 DNA reads TGTGCCAGCAGCAAAGAGCGGGGCGTCGAACGGGAGCAGTACTTC. Protein sequence: CASSKERGVEREQYF.

The rearrangement links TRBV7-9 to TRBJ2-2; D gene unclear. The V gene lost 5 bases and the J gene lost 6 bases, with 19 bases spanning the gap. CDR1 is SEHNR and CDR2 is FQNEAQ in the germline V gene (reference sequence). The CDR3 extends over 16 amino acids. CDR3 in DNA: TGTGCCAGCAGCCCCCACCGCCCCCTTATAGCCGGGGAGCTGTTTTTT. This sequence encodes CASSPHRPLIAGELFF.

The gene calls are TRBV29-1 and TRBJ1-2, with TRBD1 matching 8 bases. The CDR3 is 13 amino acids. V lost 7 bases to trimming and J lost 5 bases; unmatched junction nucleotides: 9. CDR1 is SQVTM and CDR2 is ANQGSEA in the germline V gene. CDR3 loop: CSAQAGGGYGYTF. CDR3 coding DNA: TGCAGCGCCCAAGCAGGGGGCGGATATGGCTACACCTTC.

The chain is built from TRBV19 and TRBJ2-6; 7 bases line up with TRBD2. J lost 4 bases, V lost 7 bases, and 4 bases had no gene match. Germline assignment: CDR1 LNHDA and CDR2 SQIVND (reference sequence). The CDR3 covers 14 residues. The DNA for the CDR3 is TGTGCCAGTATGGGAGGGTCCGGGGCCAACGTCCTGACTTTC. It yields the protein CASMGGSGANVLTF.

The chain combines TRBV19 with TRBJ1-2, with 8 nucleotides matching TRBD1. Germline V gives CDR1 LNHDA, CDR2 SQIVND (reference sequence). The CDR3 sequence is 13 residues long. J lost 3 bases, V lost 8 bases, and 5 bases had no gene match. The CDR3 sequence is CASLDRVHYGYTF. The CDR3, as DNA: TGTGCCAGTTTGGACAGGGTTCACTATGGCTACACCTTC.

The chain uses TRBV12-3 or TRBV12-4 and TRBJ2-7, with D tentatively TRBD2 (6 bases). The CDR3 is made up of 13 amino acids. The V end was cut by 3 bases, the J end by 12 bases, with 18 bases between. In DNA, the CDR3 is TGTGCCAGCAGTTTCTTTCGCAGGGAGGCCCCGTACTTC. Translating it yields CASSFFRREAPYF.